The source of this T cell receptor beta chain is a study of T cell responses to AZD1222 COVID-19 vaccine. Findings of the study overall: In the spike-specific TCR repertoire, nearly half reportedly target unmutated variant regions. White British donors predominated, females outnumbered males, and clonal diversity was possibly underestimated. Seropositivity was recorded at baseline in only a handful of AZD1222 recipients.

To note about this clone: Its specificity is unknown.

The data were produced by immunoSEQ multiplex PCR, yet TCRdb's version contains in-frame clones alone and is incomplete. Of 130,000 or so clones listed, more than 85% were seen once; the top ten hold 3.1%. Germline assignment: CDR1 MDHEN and CDR2 SYDVKM. V lost 3 bases, J lost 12 bases, and 15 bases lay in between. The CDR3 extends over 13 amino acids. The origin of this receptor is an adult in good health. Sequenced here: peripheral blood, sampled on day 0 of AZD1222 vaccination. The chain employs TRBV28 and TRBJ2-1; the D is unclear. In DNA form, the CDR3 reads TGTGCCAGCAGTTTTAGTGCTCAAATGTGGCAGTTCTTC. Protein sequence: CASSFSAQMWQFF.